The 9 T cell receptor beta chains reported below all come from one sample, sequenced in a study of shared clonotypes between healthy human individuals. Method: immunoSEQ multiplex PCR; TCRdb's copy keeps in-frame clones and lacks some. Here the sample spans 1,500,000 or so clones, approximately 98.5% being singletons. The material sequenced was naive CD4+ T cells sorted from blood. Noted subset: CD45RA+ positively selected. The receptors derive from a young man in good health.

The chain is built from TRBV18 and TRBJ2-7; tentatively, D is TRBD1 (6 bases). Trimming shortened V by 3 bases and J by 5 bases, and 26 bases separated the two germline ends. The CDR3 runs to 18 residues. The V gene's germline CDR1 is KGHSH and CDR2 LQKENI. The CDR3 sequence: CASSPLPNRDTALNEQYF. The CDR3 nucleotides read TGTGCCAGCTCACCGCTCCCGAACCGGGACACAGCCCTTAACGAGCAGTACTTC.

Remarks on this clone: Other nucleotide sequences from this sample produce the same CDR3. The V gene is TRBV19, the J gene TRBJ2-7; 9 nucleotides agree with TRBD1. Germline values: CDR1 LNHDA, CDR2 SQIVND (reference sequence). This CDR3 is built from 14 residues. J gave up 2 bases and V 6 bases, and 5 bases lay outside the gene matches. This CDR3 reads CASRKDRGTYEQYF. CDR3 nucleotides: TGTGCCAGTAGAAAAGACAGGGGGACCTACGAGCAGTACTTC. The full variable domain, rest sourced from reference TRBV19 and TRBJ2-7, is DGGITQSPKYLFRKEGQNVTLSCEQNLNHDAMYWYRQDPGQGLRLIYYSQIVNDFQKGDIAEGYSVSREKKESFPLTVTSAQKNPTAFYLCASRKDRGTYEQYFGPGTRLTVT.

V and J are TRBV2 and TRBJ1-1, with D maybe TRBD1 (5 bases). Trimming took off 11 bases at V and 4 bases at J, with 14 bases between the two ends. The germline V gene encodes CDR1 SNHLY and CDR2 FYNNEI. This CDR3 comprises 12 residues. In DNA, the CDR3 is TGTGCCGGGGGTGGCCTGGGCACTGAAGCTTTCTTT. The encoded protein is CAGGGLGTEAFF.

CDR3 amino acids: CASSVAPSGDTQYF. In DNA form, the CDR3 reads TGTGCCAGCAGCGTGGCCCCCTCAGGGGATACGCAGTATTTT. The chain employs TRBV9 and TRBJ2-3, with D possibly TRBD1 on 5 matching bases. Germline V CDR1 and CDR2: SGDLS, YYNGEE. The V end was cut by 2 bases, the J end by 6 bases, with 13 bases between. This CDR3 contains 14 residues. The full variable domain, its missing parts supplied by reference TRBV9 and TRBJ2-3, is DSGVTQTPKHLITATGQRVTLRCSPRSGDLSVYWYQQSLDQGLQFLIQYYNGEERAKGNILERFSAQQFPDLHSELNLSSLELGDSALYFCASSVAPSGDTQYFGPGTRLTVL.

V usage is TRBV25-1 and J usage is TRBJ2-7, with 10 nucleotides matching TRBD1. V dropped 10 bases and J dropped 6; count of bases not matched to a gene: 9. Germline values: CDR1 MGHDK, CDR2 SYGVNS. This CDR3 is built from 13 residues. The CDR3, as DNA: TGTGCCACTGAACGGGACAGGGGTAGCGAGCAGTACTTC. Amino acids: CATERDRGSEQYF.

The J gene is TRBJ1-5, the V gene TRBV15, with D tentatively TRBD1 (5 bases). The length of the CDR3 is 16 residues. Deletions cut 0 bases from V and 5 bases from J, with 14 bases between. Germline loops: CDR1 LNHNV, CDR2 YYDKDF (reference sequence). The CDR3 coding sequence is TGTGCCACCAGCAGAGACCTCCGGGACGGAGATCAGCCCCAGCATTTT. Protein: CATSRDLRDGDQPQHF. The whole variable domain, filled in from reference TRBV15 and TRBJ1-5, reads DAMVIQNPRYQVTQFGKPVTLSCSQTLNHNVMYWYQQKSSQAPKLLFHYYDKDFNNEADTPDNFQSRRPNTSFCFLDIRSPGLGDTAMYLCATSRDLRDGDQPQHFGDGTRLSIL.

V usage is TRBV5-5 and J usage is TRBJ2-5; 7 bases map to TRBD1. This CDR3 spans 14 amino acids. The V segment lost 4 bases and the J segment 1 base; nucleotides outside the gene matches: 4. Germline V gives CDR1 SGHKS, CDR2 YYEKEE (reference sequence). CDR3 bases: TGTGCCAGCAGCCGACGACAGGGCCAAGAGACCCAGTACTTC. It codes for CASSRRQGQETQYF.

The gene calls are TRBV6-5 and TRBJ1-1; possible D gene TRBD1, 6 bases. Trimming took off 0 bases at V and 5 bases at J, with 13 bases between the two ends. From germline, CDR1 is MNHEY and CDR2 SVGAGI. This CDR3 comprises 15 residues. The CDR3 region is CASSYSPTGWTEAFF. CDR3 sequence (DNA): TGTGCCAGCAGTTACTCTCCGACAGGATGGACTGAAGCTTTCTTT.

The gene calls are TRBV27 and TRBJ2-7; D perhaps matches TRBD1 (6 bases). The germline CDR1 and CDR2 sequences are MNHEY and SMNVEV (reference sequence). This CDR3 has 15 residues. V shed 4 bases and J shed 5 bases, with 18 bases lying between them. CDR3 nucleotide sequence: TGTGCCAGCAGTTCGTACCAGGGGCGTCCCGACGAGCAGTACTTC. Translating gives CASSSYQGRPDEQYF.